This TCR beta chain was recorded in a study of technical replicates of blood from a few donors (dated by TCRdb to 2015 to 2018). Libraries were built with the immunoSEQ multiplex PCR assay. TCRdb provides this immuneACCESS table in a form limited to in-frame rearrangements. Some clones are lacking; in checked studies, under half of them reflect an unresolved V gene, and why the rest are absent is not known. This sample is represented by about 81,000 clones; roughly four fifths of them were singletons. Together, the top ten hold approximately 4% of the sample. As concerns this clone: Its binding antigen is unknown. No quality values exist for individual bases; no much larger clone is one base distant.

Spanning cysteine to phenylalanine, the CDR3 consists of 15 amino acids. Of the read, only the CDR3 DNA is kept; its 45 bases are in frame from base 1. Looking up the germline V gene yields CDR1 MGHRA and CDR2 YSYEKL. Trimming leaves V shorter by 4 bases and J shorter by 3 bases, with the junction holding 7 bases beyond the gene matches. The rearranged chain carries TRBV4-1 and TRBJ2-7, with 9 bases in between that match TRBD2. This TCR was recovered from a human donor in good health. Some clones in this sample may be carry-over from other donors' samples. Sequencing was performed on PBMCs. The DNA sequence reads TGCGCCAGCAGCCGAATAGCGGGAGCGATCTACGAGCAGTACTTC. It codes for CASSRIAGAIYEQYF.